What follows are 27 T cell receptor beta chains derived from one specimen sequenced in a study of OX40 agonist ivuxolimab in advanced cancers. The protocol was immunoSEQ multiplex PCR, while the TCRdb copy is restricted to in-frame clones and leaves out a portion. The sample includes approximately 99,000 clones, about 86% of them seen just once. Sample: CD4+ or CD8+ T cells sorted from blood, taken in a trial of the OX40 agonist ivuxolimab. The receptors here all came from an adult with an advanced solid tumor such as melanoma, head and neck, liver or kidney cancer.

The chain joins TRBV7-2 to TRBJ2-7, with a tentative D call TRBD1 (6 bases). The ends were cut back, 4 bases at V and 0 bases at J, with 10 bases in the middle. The germline V gene encodes CDR1 SGHTA and CDR2 FQGNSA. The CDR3 covers 14 residues. CDR3 sequence reads: CASSYGDISYEQYF. The DNA for the CDR3 is TGTGCCAGCAGCTACGGGGACATCTCCTACGAGCAGTACTTC. The full variable domain, completed using reference TRBV7-2 and TRBJ2-7, is GAGVSQSPSNKVTEKGKDVELRCDPISGHTALYWYRQSLGQGLEFLIYFQGNSAPDKSGLPSDRFSAERTGGSVSTLTIQRTQQEDSAVYLCASSYGDISYEQYFGPGTRLTVT.

CDR3 in DNA: TGTGCCAGCAGCCAAGTCCGACAGGAGGGGGGCTACACCTTC. Its translation: CASSQVRQEGGYTF. V gene TRBV4-2 combines with J gene TRBJ1-2; TRBD1 is a possible D gene (6 bases). Germline lookup yields CDR1 LGHNA and CDR2 YNFKEQ. This CDR3 comprises 14 residues. Trimming pared 1 base from V and 8 bases from J, leaving 14 bases between.

CDR3 DNA: TGTGCCAGCAGGGACAGGAACTATGGCTACACCTTC. This codes for CASRDRNYGYTF. The chain combines TRBV6-1 with TRBJ1-2; TRBD1 matches 7 bases. This CDR3 contains 12 residues. Germline assignment: CDR1 MNHNS and CDR2 SASEGT. J lost 2 bases, V lost 6 bases, and 0 bases had no gene match.

As DNA, the CDR3 is TGTGCCAGCAGCGCACAGGGCGAAGAAGCTTTCTTT. Its protein is CASSAQGEEAFF. The chain links TRBV11-2 to TRBJ1-1; tentative D call: TRBD1 (6 bases). From germline, CDR1 is SGHAT and CDR2 FQNNGV. Trimming stripped 5 bases from V and 8 bases from J, with 12 bases between. There are 12 residues in the CDR3.

The rearrangement links TRBV5-6 to TRBJ2-1; the match to TRBD2 covers 8 bases. The V gene end was trimmed by 1 base and the J gene end by 7 bases; junction bases not matched to a gene: 13. CDR3 size: 17 residues. In germline, CDR1 is SGHDT, CDR2 YYEEEE. The CDR3 DNA is TGTGCCAGCAGCTTGTTAGCGGGACGGAATCAGGGGAATGAGCAGTTCTTC. Its protein is CASSLLAGRNQGNEQFF.

The rearrangement links TRBV30 to TRBJ1-3; D call uncertain. The CDR3 has 14 residues. Germline V lookup: CDR1 GTSNPN, CDR2 SVGIG (reference sequence). V was cut by 3 bases and J by 1 base, with 10 bases left in between. CDR3 in DNA: TGTGCCTGGAGGACGACCGGTTCTGGAAACACCATATATTTT. Translation: CAWRTTGSGNTIYF. The full variable domain, in which reference TRBV30 and TRBJ1-3 provide the parts outside the CDR3, is SQTIHQWPATLVQPVGSPLSLECTVEGTSNPNLYWYRQAAGRGLQLLFYSVGIGQISSEVPQNLSASRPQDRQFILSSKKLLLSDSGFYLCAWRTTGSGNTIYFGEGSWLTVV.

The genes are TRBV30 and TRBJ2-7, with D maybe TRBD2 (6 bases). CDR1 and CDR2 from the germline V gene are GTSNPN and SVGIG (reference sequence). V was shortened by 0 bases and J by 7 bases, with 16 bases between the two germline ends. This CDR3 is 14 amino acids long. The CDR3 bases are TGTGCCTGGAGTGTACAAAGGGGAGGAGGAGAGCAGTACTTC. Its translation: CAWSVQRGGGEQYF.

The chain uses TRBV6-6 and TRBJ2-7, with unresolved D. Between the trimmed V and J ends, which lost 6 bases and 3 bases, there was a span of 9 bases. The CDR3 is 12 residues long. Per germline, CDR1 MNHNY and CDR2 SVGAGI (reference sequence). CDR3 in DNA: TGTGCCAGCAGGCTGACTGACTACGAGCAGTACTTC. This encodes CASRLTDYEQYF.

The V gene is TRBV5-1, the J gene TRBJ2-5; 7 bases are a match to TRBD1. CDR1 SGHRS and CDR2 YFSETQ come from the germline V gene. The V gene end was trimmed by 5 bases and the J gene end by 4 bases; junction bases not matched to a gene: 11. The length of the CDR3 is 15 residues. This CDR3 is CASRLSTGNPETQYF. CDR3 in DNA: TGCGCCAGCAGATTGTCGACAGGGAATCCAGAGACCCAGTACTTC.

This sequence joins TRBV6-6 and TRBJ1-1, with D hard to call. Trimming removed 4 bases at V and 3 bases at J, with 3 bases between. Per germline, CDR1 MNHNY and CDR2 SVGAGI (reference sequence). This CDR3 spans 11 amino acids. The CDR3 loop is CASSFHTEAFF. The CDR3 bases are TGTGCCAGCAGTTTCCACACTGAAGCTTTCTTT.

The chain has TRBV7-2 and TRBJ2-5; D uncertain. Germline V gene data show CDR1 as SGHTA and CDR2 as FQGNSA. Between the trimmed V and J ends, which lost 4 bases and 5 bases, there was a span of 8 bases. The CDR3 has 12 residues. CDR3 amino acids: CASSSYQETQYF. The CDR3 DNA reads TGTGCCAGCAGCTCCTATCAGGAGACCCAGTACTTC. The whole variable domain, remainder taken from reference TRBV7-2 and TRBJ2-5, is GAGVSQSPSNKVTEKGKDVELRCDPISGHTALYWYRQSLGQGLEFLIYFQGNSAPDKSGLPSDRFSAERTGGSVSTLTIQRTQQEDSAVYLCASSSYQETQYFGPGTRLLVL.

This chain uses TRBV10-3 with TRBJ1-6, with unresolved D. The V end lost 6 bases, the J end lost 5 bases, and 2 bases lay between the germline ends. The CDR3 extends over 11 amino acids. CDR1 is ENHRY and CDR2 is SYGVKD in the germline V gene. The CDR3 DNA is TGTGCCATCAGGGATAATTCACCCCTCCACTTT. Residues: CAIRDNSPLHF.

The chain uses TRBV15 and TRBJ1-2; the match to TRBD1 covers 10 bases. Trimming at V came to 0 bases and at J to 4 bases, leaving 5 bases not matched to a gene. The CDR3 is 16 residues long. Per germline, CDR1 LNHNV and CDR2 YYDKDF (reference sequence). This chain's CDR3 is CATSRDLGQGLYGYTF. CDR3 nucleotide sequence: TGTGCCACCAGCAGAGATCTGGGACAGGGGCTCTATGGCTACACCTTC.

This clone was counted once. This chain uses TRBV21-1 with TRBJ2-1; no DNA check was done on the table's D call, TRBD2. TRBV21-1 is a pseudogene segment. The CDR3 spans 12 residues. The CDR3: CASSKSSVEQFF. The CDR3 DNA sequence: TGTGCCAGCAGCAAGAGTAGCGTTGAGCAGTTCTTC.

The chain employs TRBV5-1 and TRBJ2-7; D ambiguous. The CDR3 contains 12 residues. Germline V lookup: CDR1 SGHRS, CDR2 YFSETQ. V was trimmed by 0 bases and J by 6 bases, leaving 7 bases between them. In DNA, the CDR3 is TGCGCCAGCAGCTTGGGAGGTCGCGAGCAGTACTTC. It yields the protein CASSLGGREQYF.

This clone was counted once. The chain joins TRBV5-1 to TRBJ2-5; tentative D call: TRBD1 (5 bases). CDR1 is SGHRS and CDR2 is YFSETQ in the germline V gene. The CDR3 loop spans 15 amino acids. The V and J ends lost 4 bases and 3 bases respectively, with 16 bases between them. CDR3 amino acids: CASSQGPRVEETQYF. The DNA for the CDR3 is TGCGCCAGCAGCCAAGGGCCCAGGGTAGAAGAGACCCAGTACTTC.

The rearrangement links TRBV4-1 to TRBJ1-1; D remains unclear. There are 14 residues in the CDR3. Trimming left V 3 bases short and J 0 bases short, with 8 bases between. Germline loops: CDR1 MGHRA, CDR2 YSYEKL. CDR3 DNA: TGCGCCAGCAGCCACCCGGTCATGAACACTGAAGCTTTCTTT. Amino acid sequence: CASSHPVMNTEAFF.

The chain uses TRBV27 and TRBJ1-5; 8 bases map to TRBD1. The length of the CDR3 is 15 residues. Trimming cost V 6 bases and J 2 bases; bases outside gene matches: 6. From germline, CDR1 is MNHEY and CDR2 SMNVEV (reference sequence). In DNA, the CDR3 is TGTGCCAGCAGCAGACAGGGGTGGGGCAATCAGCCCCAGCATTTT. Residues: CASSRQGWGNQPQHF.

Judged by abundance, this clone is large. CDR3 protein: CASSLRGQGAEGYTF. CDR3 coding DNA: TGTGCCAGCAGCTTGAGGGGACAGGGGGCGGAAGGCTACACCTTC. This rearrangement joins TRBV7-2 to TRBJ1-2, with 12 positions matching TRBD1. This CDR3 is built from 15 residues. Germline V gene sequence: CDR1 SGHTA, CDR2 FQGNSA. The V and J ends lost 3 bases and 8 bases, in that order; junction bases with no gene match: 7.

This rearrangement joins TRBV7-9 to TRBJ1-2; 7 bases align to TRBD1. Germline CDR1 SEHNR, CDR2 FQNEAQ (reference sequence). Losses at the gene ends were 1 base for V and 8 bases for J; bases not matched to a gene: 7. The CDR3 consists of 14 residues. This CDR3 is CASSLVDRVSGYTF. Here the CDR3 DNA reads TGTGCCAGCAGCTTAGTCGACAGGGTATCAGGCTACACCTTC.

This clone was seen a handful of times. Other DNA variants within this sample encode the same CDR3. The V and J genes are TRBV19 and TRBJ2-1, with 8 bases that match TRBD2. The CDR3 runs 15 residues. V was clipped by 3 bases and J by 1 base; unmatched bases: 2. Germline lookup yields CDR1 LNHDA and CDR2 SQIVND (reference sequence). CDR3 sequence reads: CASSITGGSYNEQFF. As DNA, the CDR3 is TGTGCCAGTAGTATCACGGGAGGGTCCTACAATGAGCAGTTCTTC.

The chain has TRBV27 and TRBJ1-5; TRBD1 matches at 8 bases. The CDR3 totals 17 residues. V was clipped by 2 bases and J by 5 bases; unmatched bases: 11. The germline gives CDR1 MNHEY, CDR2 SMNVEV (reference sequence). The CDR3 sequence is CASSLRQGPLGDQPQHF. DNA of the CDR3: TGTGCCAGCAGTTTACGACAGGGGCCCCTTGGAGATCAGCCCCAGCATTTT.

The chain's CDR3 is CAWSYSSGDTQYF. CDR3 DNA: TGTGCCTGGAGTTACTCGTCCGGAGATACGCAGTATTTT. The chain combines TRBV30 with TRBJ2-3; no clear D. CDR1 and CDR2 from the germline V gene are GTSNPN and SVGIG (reference sequence). The CDR3 is made up of 13 amino acids. Trimming shortened V by 2 bases and J by 5 bases, and 11 bases separated the two germline ends.

The chain employs TRBV9 and TRBJ1-1, with D possibly matching TRBD1 (5 bases). Germline CDR1 SGDLS, CDR2 YYNGEE. V lost 4 bases and J 4 bases, leaving 14 bases between the germline ends. The CDR3 is 14 amino acids. This CDR3 is CASSPRSGSTEAFF. CDR3 nucleotide sequence: TGTGCCAGCAGCCCTCGGTCAGGGAGCACTGAAGCTTTCTTT. Combining the CDR3 with reference TRBV9 and TRBJ1-1 gives the whole variable domain DSGVTQTPKHLITATGQRVTLRCSPRSGDLSVYWYQQSLDQGLQFLIQYYNGEERAKGNILERFSAQQFPDLHSELNLSSLELGDSALYFCASSPRSGSTEAFFGQGTRLTVV.

This chain joins TRBV19 and TRBJ1-1, with 7 bases aligning to TRBD1. The CDR3 is 13 residues long. Germline V gene sequence: CDR1 LNHDA, CDR2 SQIVND (reference sequence). The J segment lost 4 bases and the V segment lost 6 bases, leaving 5 bases of the junction unmatched. The CDR3 coding sequence is TGTGCCAGTAGGCTGACAGGGCGCACTGAAGCTTTCTTT. Its protein is CASRLTGRTEAFF.

The J gene is TRBJ2-1, the V gene TRBV5-8, with TRBD1 matching 8 bases. This CDR3 has 14 residues. After removal of 2 bases from V and 8 bases from J, the junction contained 6 bases not matched to a gene. Germline V CDR1 and CDR2: SGHTS, YDEGEE. The CDR3 is CASSFGQGFDEQFF. Here the CDR3 DNA reads TGTGCCAGCAGCTTTGGACAGGGATTCGATGAGCAGTTCTTC. Together with reference TRBV5-8 and TRBJ2-1, the CDR3 gives the full variable domain: EAGVTQSPTHLIKTRGQQATLRCSPISGHTSVYWYQQALGLGLQFLLWYDEGEERNRGNFPPRFSGRQFPNYSSELNVNALELEDSALYLCASSFGQGFDEQFFGPGTRLTVL.

This clone has just one count. The chain carries TRBV27 and TRBJ2-5; weak D call: TRBD2 (6 bases). V lost 9 bases and J lost 2, with 13 bases in between. The CDR3 sequence is 13 residues long. Germline lookup yields CDR1 MNHEY and CDR2 SMNVEV (reference sequence). The CDR3, as DNA: TGTGCCAGTTCGGAGGGCCCTCAAGAGACCCAGTACTTC. Translated: CASSEGPQETQYF.